The 19 T cell receptor beta chains reported below all come from one sample, sequenced in a study of blood T cell repertoires in COVID-19. Measured with immunoSEQ multiplex PCR; TCRdb has only the in-frame clones, and not every one. The profile shows 200,000 to 250,000 clones, 75% to 85% of them singletons. Sequencing was performed on peripheral blood. These TCRs come from a woman between 45 and 65 years old with acute or convalescent COVID-19.

The CDR3 protein is CASLPFRTGVFSSYEQYF. CDR3 sequence (DNA): TGTGCCAGCTTACCTTTCAGGACAGGGGTCTTCAGCTCCTACGAGCAGTACTTC. The J gene is TRBJ2-7, the V gene TRBV3-1 (or the pseudogene TRBV3-2), with TRBD1 matching over 9 bases. CDR3 length equals 18 residues. The germline CDR1 and CDR2 sequences are LGHDT and YNNKEL (reference sequence). J lost 0 bases, V lost 8 bases, and 17 bases had no gene match.

This chain joins TRBV5-6 and TRBJ2-7, with 8 bases lining up with TRBD1. CDR3 size: 16 residues. The V gene's germline CDR1 is SGHDT and CDR2 YYEEEE. V trimming: 2 bases; J trimming: 1 base; junction bases outside the gene matches: 8. CDR3 in DNA: TGTGCCAGCAGCTTTTACCGGGACAGGACTTCCTACGAGCAGTACTTC. Amino acid sequence: CASSFYRDRTSYEQYF.

The J gene is TRBJ2-7, the V gene TRBV27, with 11 positions matching TRBD2. Germline assignment: CDR1 MNHEY and CDR2 SMNVEV (reference sequence). V lost 7 bases to trimming and J lost 7 bases; unmatched junction nucleotides: 12. The CDR3 loop spans 15 amino acids. Here the CDR3 reads CASTLVAGGPREQYF. As DNA, the CDR3 is TGTGCCAGCACCCTCGTAGCGGGAGGGCCGAGGGAGCAGTACTTC.

The CDR3 coding sequence is TGCGCCAGCAGCGAGAGACAGAATAATTCACCCCTCCACTTT. Protein sequence: CASSERQNNSPLHF. V and J are TRBV5-1 and TRBJ1-6; D possibly corresponds to TRBD1 (5 bases). Trimming stripped 4 bases from V and 5 bases from J, with 10 bases between. This CDR3 has 14 amino acids. Germline V gene lookup returns CDR1 SGHRS and CDR2 YFSETQ.

The genes are TRBV28 and TRBJ2-1, with TRBD1 matching 10 bases. The germline V gene has CDR1 MDHEN and CDR2 SYDVKM. Trimming removed 6 bases from V and 12 bases from J; junction bases left unmatched: 2. This CDR3 has 11 residues. The CDR3 DNA sequence: TGTGCCAGCAGGGGACAGGGGAGGCAGTTCTTC. Its translation is CASRGQGRQFF. The whole variable domain, filled in from reference TRBV28 and TRBJ2-1, reads DVKVTQSSRYLVKRTGEKVFLECVQDMDHENMFWYRQDPGLGLRLIYFSYDVKMKEKGDIPEGYSVSREKKERFSLILESASTNQTSMYLCASRGQGRQFFGPGTRLTVL.

This clone turned up a few times. The V call is TRBV2, the J call TRBJ1-5; D is unclear. Trimming cost V 4 bases and J 6 bases, with 13 bases left between them. The CDR3 is 14 residues long. Germline loops: CDR1 SNHLY, CDR2 FYNNEI. The CDR3 sequence is CASSVPGEGQPQHF. CDR3 DNA: TGTGCCAGCAGTGTACCCGGAGAGGGTCAGCCCCAGCATTTT.

This sequence joins TRBV28 and TRBJ1-3, with 9 bases matching TRBD1. Trimming at V came to 6 bases and at J to 2 bases, leaving 11 bases not matched to a gene. The germline V gene encodes CDR1 MDHEN and CDR2 SYDVKM. The CDR3 contains 17 residues. The CDR3: CASSFLGQGMPGNTIYF. CDR3 DNA sequence: TGTGCCAGCAGCTTCCTCGGACAGGGGATGCCTGGAAACACCATATATTTT. Looking up the rest from reference TRBV28 and TRBJ1-3 gives the full variable domain: DVKVTQSSRYLVKRTGEKVFLECVQDMDHENMFWYRQDPGLGLRLIYFSYDVKMKEKGDIPEGYSVSREKKERFSLILESASTNQTSMYLCASSFLGQGMPGNTIYFGEGSWLTVV.

The rearrangement joins TRBV5-1 to TRBJ2-2; maybe TRBD1 (6 bases). This CDR3 spans 15 amino acids. Germline values: CDR1 SGHRS, CDR2 YFSETQ. Deletions cut 4 bases from V and 0 bases from J, with 10 bases between. The CDR3 bases are TGCGCCAGCAGCGTGGGGGCTTCGAACACCGGGGAGCTGTTTTTT. This codes for CASSVGASNTGELFF. Full variable domain (rest looked up from reference TRBV5-1 and TRBJ2-2): KAGVTQTPRYLIKTRGQQVTLSCSPISGHRSVSWYQQTPGQGLQFLFEYFSETQRNKGNFPGRFSGRQFSNSRSEMNVSTLELGDSALYLCASSVGASNTGELFFGEGSRLTVL.

The chain has TRBV2 and TRBJ2-2, with unresolved D. Germline V gene lookup returns CDR1 SNHLY and CDR2 FYNNEI. The CDR3 is made up of 15 amino acids. The ends were cut back, 0 bases at V and 1 base at J, with 6 bases in the middle. CDR3 bases: TGTGCCAGCAGTGAAGCGGCGGTGAACACCGGGGAGCTGTTTTTT. Its protein is CASSEAAVNTGELFF.

CDR3 sequence reads: CASSALAGGHTGELFF. DNA for the CDR3: TGTGCCAGCAGTGCATTAGCGGGGGGTCACACCGGGGAGCTGTTTTTT. The chain employs TRBV6-2 or TRBV6-3 and TRBJ2-2, with 10 bases lining up with TRBD2. CDR3 size: 16 residues. The germline V gene encodes CDR1 MNHEY and CDR2 SVGEGT. Trimming at V came to 5 bases and at J to 3 bases, leaving 6 bases not matched to a gene.

The chain combines TRBV7-8 with TRBJ1-5, with a possible D match to TRBD1 (5 bases). V lost 2 bases and J lost 0, with 14 bases in between. The CDR3 runs to 17 residues. CDR1 is SGHVS, CDR2 FQNEAQ, per germline. The CDR3 nucleotides read TGTGCCAGCAGCTTATTGGGGCAGGTGGCTAGCAATCAGCCCCAGCATTTT. Translated: CASSLLGQVASNQPQHF.

J is TRBJ1-1 and V is TRBV19, with no clear D. The CDR3 consists of 14 residues. Germline values: CDR1 LNHDA, CDR2 SQIVND (reference sequence). Trimming removed 7 bases from V and 2 bases from J, with 14 bases in between. Written as DNA, the CDR3 is TGTGCCAGTACTTATCAACGAGGAAACACTGAAGCTTTCTTT. Protein product: CASTYQRGNTEAFF.

The CDR3 loop reads CASSIERVAFEPQHF. The CDR3 region has the DNA TGTGCCAGTAGTATTGAACGAGTTGCCTTTGAGCCCCAGCATTTT. The chain uses TRBV19 and TRBJ1-5; unclear D gene. Germline V gene sequence: CDR1 LNHDA, CDR2 SQIVND (reference sequence). The length of the CDR3 is 15 residues. V was trimmed by 3 bases and J by 8 bases, leaving 17 bases between them. The full variable domain, in which reference TRBV19 and TRBJ1-5 provide the parts outside the CDR3, is DGGITQSPKYLFRKEGQNVTLSCEQNLNHDAMYWYRQDPGQGLRLIYYSQIVNDFQKGDIAEGYSVSREKKESFPLTVTSAQKNPTAFYLCASSIERVAFEPQHFGDGTRLSIL.

The chain joins TRBV6-6 to TRBJ2-3; 8 bases map to TRBD2. After removal of 5 bases from V and 4 bases from J, the junction contained 11 bases not matched to a gene. The CDR3 has 16 amino acids. Germline-derived CDR1 and CDR2 are MNHNY and SVGAGI (reference sequence). For the CDR3, the DNA is TGTGCCAGCAGTCTCCTCGGGGGGGCGGGGGCAGATACGCAGTATTTT. It encodes CASSLLGGAGADTQYF.

This chain uses TRBV30 with TRBJ1-5; 9 bases line up with TRBD1. Germline CDR1 GTSNPN, CDR2 SVGIG (reference sequence). This CDR3 is built from 14 residues. The trim removed 3 bases at V and 6 bases at J, leaving 6 bases unmatched. The CDR3 nucleotides read TGTGCCTGGAGCGCCGGGACAGGGAGTCAGCCCCAGCATTTT. Its protein product is CAWSAGTGSQPQHF.

This chain joins TRBV7-2 and TRBJ2-5; D unresolved. Germline CDR1 reads SGHTA; CDR2 reads FQGNSA. V was clipped by 2 bases and J by 4 bases, with 5 bases between them. The CDR3 has 12 residues. The CDR3: CASSLRVETQYF. The DNA of the CDR3 is TGTGCCAGCAGCTTACGGGTAGAGACCCAGTACTTC. Supplemented by reference TRBV7-2 and TRBJ2-5, the full variable domain reads GAGVSQSPSNKVTEKGKDVELRCDPISGHTALYWYRQSLGQGLEFLIYFQGNSAPDKSGLPSDRFSAERTGGSVSTLTIQRTQQEDSAVYLCASSLRVETQYFGPGTRLLVL.

In DNA, the CDR3 is TGTGCCAGCCACAGGGGCGCCAACACTGAAGCTTTCTTT. Translation gives CASHRGANTEAFF. The chain uses TRBV19 and TRBJ1-1; the match to TRBD1 covers 7 bases. With 9 bases clipped from V and 2 bases from J, the junction kept 6 bases outside the gene matches. Germline V gene data show CDR1 as LNHDA and CDR2 as SQIVND (reference sequence). CDR3 size: 13 residues.

The chain employs TRBV6-4 and TRBJ2-5; tentatively, D is TRBD2 (6 bases). The V end was cut by 0 bases, the J end by 4 bases, with 15 bases between. CDR3 size: 16 residues. The germline gives CDR1 MRHNA, CDR2 SNTAGT. The CDR3 coding sequence is TGTGCCAGCAGTGACTCCCGACTAGGAGAATCAGAGACCCAGTACTTC. The encoded protein is CASSDSRLGESETQYF.

This chain uses TRBV6-5 with TRBJ2-7, with TRBD1 matching 9 bases. This CDR3 is built from 14 residues. The ends lost 2 bases at V and 5 bases at J; junction bases unmatched: 4. In germline, CDR1 is MNHEY, CDR2 SVGAGI. In nucleotides, the CDR3 is TGTGCCAGCAGTTACGTAGGACAGGGGAACGAGCAGTACTTC. Protein: CASSYVGQGNEQYF.